The rows below give T cell receptor beta chains drawn from one sample of a study of cytomegalovirus exposure and HLA in healthy donors. Sequenced by immunoSEQ multiplex PCR; TCRdb stores in-frame clones only, minus some. This table has 60,000 to 75,000 clones, 90% to 96% appearing once. The sequencing input was PBMCs. These receptors all come from a man aged 18-30 years in good health and CMV-seronegative. CDR3s include the opening cysteine and the closing phenylalanine or tryptophan. A D gene is named only where the DNA matches it firmly. Expanded clones get a size class; other rows say once, few or many, or leave the size out.

abundance	j_gene	v_gene	d_gene	CDR3nt	CDR3aa
-	TRBJ2-3	TRBV2	-	TGTGCCAGCACGGGGGGCCGCAACCCAGATACGCAGTATTTT	CASTGGRNPDTQYF
-	TRBJ2-7	TRBV19	-	TGTGCCAGTAGTTTCGGTACCGTGGACGAGCAGTACTTC	CASSFGTVDEQYF
-	TRBJ2-7	TRBV15	TRBD2	TGTGCCATCGCGACTAGCCCTAGCTCCTACGAGCAGTACTTC	CAIATSPSSYEQYF
-	TRBJ2-1	TRBV7-2	-	TGTGCCAGCAGCCGATACAGGGTGTCCTACAATGAGCAGTTCTTC	CASSRYRVSYNEQFF
-	TRBJ1-2	TRBV19	TRBD1	TGTGCCAGTAGTATTGTGGGGGGACAGGGGGCTTCTCTGGATGGCTACACCTTC	CASSIVGGQGASLDGYTF
-	TRBJ2-7	TRBV11-2	TRBD1	TGTGCCAGCAGCTTCGGGACAGGGGGCTTCCAGACCTACGAGCAGTACTTC	CASSFGTGGFQTYEQYF
once	TRBJ2-7	TRBV29-1	TRBD2	TGCAGCGTTGAAGGTCGGGCTAGCGGGAGTTCTTACGAGCAGTACTTC	CSVEGRASGSSYEQYF
-	TRBJ2-7	TRBV19	TRBD1	TGTGCCAGTAGTCGAACACCGGGACAGGGCTCCTACGAGCAGTACTTC	CASSRTPGQGSYEQYF
-	TRBJ2-3	TRBV5-5	-	TGTGCCAGCAGCAAGGATGTACAGGTATGGAGCACAGATACGCAGTATTTT	CASSKDVQVWSTDTQYF
-	TRBJ1-1	TRBV2	-	TGTGCCAGCGCAGGGGCTGAAGCTTTCTTT	CASAGAEAFF
-	TRBJ2-7	TRBV27	-	TGTGCCAGCAGTTTAAGGGGGGGAGCGGGCGAGCAGTACTTC	CASSLRGGAGEQYF
-	TRBJ2-7	TRBV27	-	TGTGCCAGCAGTTACTTTTTAGGGGACTCCTACGAGCAGTACTTC	CASSYFLGDSYEQYF
-	TRBJ1-3	TRBV15	-	TGTGCCACCAACCTAGGAAACACCATATATTTT	CATNLGNTIYF
once	TRBJ2-2	TRBV5-1	-	TGCGCCAGCAGCGACGGGTATGGCGGGGAGCTGTTTTTT	CASSDGYGGELFF
-	TRBJ2-1	TRBV6-1	-	TGTGCCAGCAGTGATCAGTTAATACCCTACAATGAGCAGTTCTTC	CASSDQLIPYNEQFF
once	TRBJ2-5	TRBV29-1	-	TGCAGCGTTGAAATTGAGGGGAGGAGGGCAGAGACCCAGTACTTC	CSVEIEGRRAETQYF
once	TRBJ2-3	TRBV28	TRBD2	TGTGCCAGCAGTTTTGCATATACTAGCGGGAGCGCAGATACGCAGTATTTT	CASSFAYTSGSADTQYF
-	TRBJ2-1	TRBV9	TRBD2	TGTGCCAGCAGCGTAGAAGCGGGAGCCTCCTACAATGAGCAGTTCTTC	CASSVEAGASYNEQFF
-	TRBJ2-1	TRBV28	TRBD2	TGTGCCAGCAGTTTCGGGACTAGCGGGAGGGCCTCCGGTGTAAGTCCGTTCTTC	CASSFGTSGRASGVSPFF
-	TRBJ2-1	TRBV5-6	-	TGTGCCAGCAGCTTGGCCCCGGGGAATGAGCAGTTCTTC	CASSLAPGNEQFF
-	TRBJ2-5	TRBV27	TRBD2	TGTGCCAGCAGTTCGCGGACTAGCGGGAGGGTCGGAGAGACCCAGTACTTC	CASSSRTSGRVGETQYF
-	TRBJ2-1	TRBV5-1	TRBD2	TGCGCCAGCAGCCCCAGGTTCGGACTAGCCTACAATGAGCAGTTCTTC	CASSPRFGLAYNEQFF
-	TRBJ1-1	TRBV28	TRBD1	TGTGCCAGCAGTGGGGGACAGGGAGTCGCTGAAGCTTTCTTT	CASSGGQGVAEAFF
-	TRBJ2-1	TRBV6-6	TRBD1	TGTGCCAGCAGCCCAGGGACAGCTCCCTACAATGAGCAGTTCTTC	CASSPGTAPYNEQFF
-	TRBJ2-2	TRBV19	-	TGTGCCAGTAGTATTCTCCCCACCGGGGAGCTGTTTTTT	CASSILPTGELFF
-	TRBJ2-5	TRBV6-1	-	TGTGCCAGCAGTGAAAAGCAGCGGGAGACCCAGTACTTC	CASSEKQRETQYF
-	TRBJ2-2	TRBV5-4	-	TGTGCCAGCAGTTACGGACTGACATCATTTCCGTACACCGGGGAGCTGTTTTTT	CASSYGLTSFPYTGELFF
-	TRBJ1-3	TRBV4-1	-	TGCGCCAGCAGCCTAGGGCAGGGCCGGGACACCATATATTTT	CASSLGQGRDTIYF
once	TRBJ1-2	TRBV6-5	-	TGTGCCAGCACCAGAGGCAGGGTAAATGGCTACACCTTC	CASTRGRVNGYTF
few	TRBJ1-2	TRBV4-2	TRBD1	TGTGCCAGCAGCTATGGACAGGGGGCTCCTGGCTACACCTTC	CASSYGQGAPGYTF
-	TRBJ2-2	TRBV9	-	TGTGCCAGCAGCGGCCAGGGGGGAGACACCGGGGAGCTGTTTTTT	CASSGQGGDTGELFF
once	TRBJ1-2	TRBV5-1	TRBD1	TGCGCCAGCAGCTTGGACCCCGGGACAGGGGTTTTTGGCTACACCTTC	CASSLDPGTGVFGYTF
-	TRBJ2-5	TRBV11-3	TRBD1	TGTGCCAGCAGCTTAGGACAGGGTGGGGGACAAGAGACCCAGTACTTC	CASSLGQGGGQETQYF
-	TRBJ2-7	TRBV4-2	-	TGTGCCAGCAGCCAAGATTTCGGGACCTACGAGCAGTACTTC	CASSQDFGTYEQYF
-	TRBJ2-1	TRBV18	TRBD2	TGTGCCAGCTCACCACCCGGCGGGACTAACTACAATGAGCAGTTCTTC	CASSPPGGTNYNEQFF
-	TRBJ2-5	TRBV6-6	TRBD1	TGTGCCAGCGCGGACAGGGGTGTAGAGACCCAGTACTTC	CASADRGVETQYF
-	TRBJ2-3	TRBV7-9	TRBD1	TGTGCCAGCAGTCCGTACCGGGACAGGGGTCCAGATACGCAGTATTTT	CASSPYRDRGPDTQYF
once	TRBJ2-1	TRBV4-3	TRBD2	TGCGCCAGCAGCTCCCGACTAGCGGGAACCTACAATGAGCAGTTCTTC	CASSSRLAGTYNEQFF
once	TRBJ2-5	TRBV7-9	-	TGTGCCAGCAGTGGACAGAATCAAGAGACCCAGTACTTC	CASSGQNQETQYF
-	TRBJ2-5	TRBV11-2	-	TGTGCCAGCAGCTGGCAGTTTCAAGAGACCCAGTACTTC	CASSWQFQETQYF
-	TRBJ1-1	TRBV4-3	-	TGCGCCAGCAGCCAAGACCTGTCCGGGAACACTGAAGCTTTCTTT	CASSQDLSGNTEAFF
-	TRBJ2-5	TRBV6-1	-	TGTGCCAGCAGTGAGCCCCTGGTCGGGGTGACCCAGTACTTC	CASSEPLVGVTQYF
once	TRBJ1-2	TRBV9	TRBD1	TGTGCCAGCAGCCCACGAACTCAGGACAGGGCGAGCGGCTACACCTTC	CASSPRTQDRASGYTF
-	TRBJ2-5	TRBV4-2	-	TGTGCCAGCAGCCAAGCCTCGCAAGAGACCCAGTACTTC	CASSQASQETQYF
-	TRBJ2-2	TRBV4-2	TRBD2	TGTGCCAGCAGCCAAGAGGGACTAGCCAACACCGGGGAGCTGTTTTTT	CASSQEGLANTGELFF
-	TRBJ2-7	TRBV5-1	TRBD2	TGCGCCAGCAGCCCTAGGGCGGGAGGGTCCTACGAGCAGTACTTC	CASSPRAGGSYEQYF
-	TRBJ2-7	TRBV27	-	TGTGCCAGCAGTTGGGCCTCGGAGCAGTACTTC	CASSWASEQYF
-	TRBJ2-3	TRBV5-6	-	TGTGCCAGCAGCTTGGTGGAGGGGCCAGATACGCAGTATTTT	CASSLVEGPDTQYF
-	TRBJ2-7	TRBV9	TRBD1	TGTGCCAGCAGCCCCGGGACAGGGGCCTACGAGCAGTACTTC	CASSPGTGAYEQYF
-	TRBJ2-1	TRBV19	-	TGTGCCAGTAGTTCGCGGGCTAGCCCCTACAATGAGCAGTTCTTC	CASSSRASPYNEQFF
-	TRBJ2-7	TRBV5-6	TRBD1	TGTGCCAGCAGCCCACGCCCCGGACAGGGGTTCCACGAGCAGTACTTC	CASSPRPGQGFHEQYF